The 8 T cell receptor beta chains reported below all come from one sample, sequenced in a study of cytomegalovirus exposure and HLA in healthy donors. The PCR used 60 Vbeta and 13 Jbeta primers. Data came from immunoSEQ multiplex PCR; TCRdb stores just in-frame clones and leaves some out. The sample yields 210,000 or so clones, under 90% seen once. Sequencing was done on a sample of PBMCs. The origin of the receptors is a human donor in good health.

The chain joins TRBV14 to TRBJ2-7; maybe TRBD2 (5 bases). V gave up 1 base and J gave up 0 bases, with 31 bases separating them. Germline assignment: CDR1 SGHDN and CDR2 FVKESK. The CDR3 runs to 22 residues. CDR3: CASSQAGREDHVVSRSSYEQYF. The CDR3 coding sequence is TGTGCCAGCAGCCAAGCCGGTCGGGAAGACCACGTGGTTTCGAGGAGCTCCTACGAGCAGTACTTC.

The V call is TRBV5-8, the J call TRBJ1-2; no clear D gene. Germline-derived CDR1 and CDR2 are SGHTS and YDEGEE. Trimming removed 3 bases at V and 4 bases at J, with 13 bases between. This CDR3 contains 14 residues. The CDR3 DNA reads as TGTGCCAGCAGCTCCTCAAGCAGGCCCTATGGCTACACCTTC. It translates to CASSSSSRPYGYTF.

The CDR3 region is CASTLGGRGTEAFF. Here the CDR3 DNA reads TGTGCCAGCACCCTTGGTGGGAGAGGCACTGAAGCTTTCTTT. The chain is built from TRBV6-6 and TRBJ1-1; D gene unclear. Trimming took off 7 bases at V and 4 bases at J, with 16 bases between the two ends. The germline CDR1 and CDR2 sequences are MNHNY and SVGAGI (reference sequence). CDR3 size: 14 residues.

This clone was seen only once. The rearrangement uses TRBV11-3 and TRBJ2-1, with D tentatively TRBD2 (5 bases). The CDR3 contains 18 residues. Trimming pared 0 bases from V and 4 bases from J, leaving 19 bases between. Germline V gene lookup returns CDR1 SGHNT and CDR2 YENEEA. The CDR3 nucleotides read TGTGCCAGCAGCTTAGATAAGTGGGGAGCAAGGATTTACAATGAGCAGTTCTTC. Translated: CASSLDKWGARIYNEQFF.

The chain uses TRBV9 and TRBJ2-7; perhaps TRBD2 as D (7 bases). The germline CDR1 and CDR2 sequences are SGDLS and YYNGEE. The V gene lost 3 bases and the J gene lost 4 bases, with 17 bases spanning the gap. The CDR3 length is 15 residues. The DNA of the CDR3 is TGTGCCAGCAGCGAGGGGAGGGGGAGGGGGTACGAGCAGTACTTC. Protein: CASSEGRGRGYEQYF. Filled out from reference TRBV9 and TRBJ2-7, the complete variable domain reads DSGVTQTPKHLITATGQRVTLRCSPRSGDLSVYWYQQSLDQGLQFLIQYYNGEERAKGNILERFSAQQFPDLHSELNLSSLELGDSALYFCASSEGRGRGYEQYFGPGTRLTVT.

V gene TRBV16 combines with J gene TRBJ1-2; 10 nucleotides agree with TRBD1. This CDR3 is built from 15 residues. The germline gives CDR1 KGHSY, CDR2 FQNENV. The J segment lost 8 bases and the V segment lost 4 bases, leaving 10 bases of the junction unmatched. For the CDR3, the DNA is TGTGCCAGCAGCCTCCTTGTCGGGACAGGGGCCGGCTACACCTTC. Translating it yields CASSLLVGTGAGYTF.

The chain joins TRBV28 to TRBJ2-5, with D possibly TRBD2 on 7 matching bases. CDR3 size: 12 residues. In germline, CDR1 is MDHEN, CDR2 SYDVKM. The germline V and J ends were trimmed by 8 bases and 6 bases, with 13 bases remaining between them. CDR3: CASGGAVKTQYF. CDR3 DNA sequence: TGTGCCAGCGGGGGGGCTGTGAAGACCCAGTACTTC.

The chain recombines TRBV2 with TRBJ2-3; 9 nucleotides agree with TRBD1. The CDR3 runs 15 residues. Losses at the gene ends were 11 bases for V and 2 bases for J; bases not matched to a gene: 11. Germline CDR1 SNHLY, CDR2 FYNNEI. The CDR3 here is CAGTEGQGDTDTQYF. The CDR3 DNA follows: TGTGCCGGAACCGAGGGACAGGGAGACACAGATACGCAGTATTTT.